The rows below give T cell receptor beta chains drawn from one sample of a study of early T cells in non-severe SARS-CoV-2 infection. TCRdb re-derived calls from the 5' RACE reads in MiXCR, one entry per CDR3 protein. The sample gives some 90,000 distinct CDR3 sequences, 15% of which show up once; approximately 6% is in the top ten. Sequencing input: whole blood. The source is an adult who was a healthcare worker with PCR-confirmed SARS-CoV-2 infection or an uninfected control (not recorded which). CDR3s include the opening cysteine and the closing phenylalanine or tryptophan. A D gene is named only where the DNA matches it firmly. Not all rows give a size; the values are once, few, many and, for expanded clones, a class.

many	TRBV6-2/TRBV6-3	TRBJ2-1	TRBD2	CASSYGLAGGTQFF	TGTGCCAGCAGTTACGGGCTAGCGGGAGGGACGCAGTTCTTC
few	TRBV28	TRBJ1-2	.	CASSATRYGYTF	TGTGCCAGCAGCGCAACCCGCTATGGCTACACCTTC
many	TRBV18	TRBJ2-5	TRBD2	CASSPPRGGMETQYF	TGTGCCAGCTCACCACCCCGGGGAGGGATGGAGACCCAGTACTTC
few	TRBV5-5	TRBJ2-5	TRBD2	CASSNTGLAGETQYF	TGTGCCAGCAGCAACACGGGACTAGCGGGAGAGACCCAGTACTTC
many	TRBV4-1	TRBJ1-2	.	CASSKRGHSENYGYTF	TGCGCCAGCAGCAAAAGAGGGCACTCAGAAAACTATGGCTACACCTTC
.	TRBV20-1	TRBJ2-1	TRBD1	CSKPYGDRTYNEQFF	TGCAGCAAGCCGTATGGGGACAGGACCTACAATGAGCAGTTCTTC
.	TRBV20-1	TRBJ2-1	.	CSAPDPSSSYNEQFF	TGCAGTGCCCCCGACCCTTCCAGCTCCTACAATGAGCAGTTCTTC
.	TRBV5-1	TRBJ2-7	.	CASSLAVRAGSGSYEQYF	TGCGCCAGCAGCTTGGCGGTCAGGGCTGGTAGCGGATCCTACGAGCAGTACTTC
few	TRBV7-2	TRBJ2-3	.	CASSIGVTDTQYF	TGTGCCAGCAGCATAGGGGTCACAGATACGCAGTATTTT
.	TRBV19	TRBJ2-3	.	CASSISLLTDTQYF	TGTGCCAGTAGTATAAGCCTCCTCACAGATACGCAGTATTTT
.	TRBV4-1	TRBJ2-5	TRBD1	CASSQEPGQGETQYF	TGCGCCAGCAGCCAAGAGCCGGGACAGGGCGAGACCCAGTACTTC
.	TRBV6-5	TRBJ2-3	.	CASSLIPGSKDTQYF	TGTGCCAGCAGCCTCATTCCCGGGAGTAAAGATACGCAGTATTTT
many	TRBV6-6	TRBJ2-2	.	CASFGPSTGELFF	TGTGCCAGCTTTGGACCGAGCACCGGGGAGCTGTTTTTT
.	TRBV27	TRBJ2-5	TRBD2	CASSLASGSLGETQYF	TGTGCCAGCAGTTTGGCTAGCGGGTCTCTCGGGGAGACCCAGTACTTC
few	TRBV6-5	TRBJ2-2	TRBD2	CASSYPTGGNTGELFF	TGTGCCAGCAGTTACCCAACGGGGGGGAACACCGGGGAGCTGTTTTTT
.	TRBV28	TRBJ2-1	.	CASSLSEGRNEQFF	TGTGCCAGCAGTTTATCGGAGGGCCGCAATGAGCAGTTCTTC
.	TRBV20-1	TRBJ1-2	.	CSAKEKGLKGGYYGYTF	TGCAGTGCCAAGGAGAAGGGGCTAAAAGGCGGGTACTATGGCTACACCTTC
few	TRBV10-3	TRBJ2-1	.	CAISEPTTVFNEQFF	TGTGCCATCAGTGAGCCCACTACAGTCTTTAATGAGCAGTTCTTC
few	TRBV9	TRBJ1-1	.	CASSPDNTEAFF	TGTGCCAGCAGCCCAGATAACACTGAAGCTTTCTTT
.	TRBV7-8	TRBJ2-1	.	CASSSPPAYEQFF	TGTGCCAGCAGCTCCCCCCCCGCATATGAGCAGTTCTTC
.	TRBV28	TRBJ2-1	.	CASSLRASRPEQFF	TGTGCCAGCAGTTTAAGGGCTAGCCGGCCTGAGCAGTTCTTC
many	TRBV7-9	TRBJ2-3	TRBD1	CASSFYRGEGTDTQYF	TGTGCCAGCAGCTTCTACAGGGGTGAGGGCACAGATACGCAGTATTTT
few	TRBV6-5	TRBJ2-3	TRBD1	CASSYTGGRDTQYF	TGTGCCAGCAGTTACACAGGGGGCAGAGATACGCAGTATTTT
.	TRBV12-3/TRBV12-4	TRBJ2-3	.	CASSLVGGTDTQYF	TGTGCCAGCAGTTTAGTGGGAGGTACAGATACGCAGTATTTT
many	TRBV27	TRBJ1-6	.	CASTQGLSYNSPLHF	TGTGCCAGCACTCAGGGGTTGTCCTATAATTCACCCCTCCACTTT
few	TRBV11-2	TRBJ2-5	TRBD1	CASSTGQGQETQYF	TGTGCCAGCAGCACCGGACAGGGACAAGAGACCCAGTACTTC
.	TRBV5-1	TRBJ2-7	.	CASSYGLLPSYEQYF	TGCGCCAGCAGCTACGGACTCCTTCCTTCCTACGAGCAGTACTTC
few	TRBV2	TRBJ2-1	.	CASRVAEQFF	TGTGCCAGCAGGGTTGCTGAGCAGTTCTTC
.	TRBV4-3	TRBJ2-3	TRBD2	CASSQDDPTSGSFMDTQYF	TGCGCCAGCAGCCAAGACGATCCGACTAGCGGGAGTTTTATGGATACGCAGTATTTT
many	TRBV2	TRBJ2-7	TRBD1	CASSHTGGLGYEQYF	TGTGCCAGCAGTCATACAGGGGGCCTGGGTTACGAGCAGTACTTC
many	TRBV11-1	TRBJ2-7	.	CASSFVGGGGEQYF	TGTGCCAGCAGCTTTGTCGGAGGAGGTGGCGAGCAGTACTTC
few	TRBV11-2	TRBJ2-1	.	CASSPSPRNEQFF	TGTGCCAGCAGCCCCAGCCCTAGAAATGAGCAGTTCTTC
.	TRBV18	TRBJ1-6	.	CATLSSYNSPLHF	TGTGCCACCCTGAGCTCCTATAATTCACCCCTCCACTTT
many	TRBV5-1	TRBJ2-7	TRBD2	CASSSVGLVPYEQYF	TGCGCCAGCAGCTCGGTAGGACTAGTCCCCTACGAGCAGTACTTC
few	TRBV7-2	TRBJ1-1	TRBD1	CASSWTGNTEAFF	TGTGCCAGCAGCTGGACAGGAAACACTGAAGCTTTCTTT
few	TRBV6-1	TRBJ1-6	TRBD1	CASSDAGTGSSPLHF	TGTGCCAGCAGTGACGCCGGGACAGGGTCTTCACCCCTCCACTTT
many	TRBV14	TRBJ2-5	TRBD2	CASSTGGSGTQYF	TGTGCCAGCAGCACGGGAGGATCTGGGACCCAGTACTTC
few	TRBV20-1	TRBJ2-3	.	CSASRGASTDTQYF	TGCAGTGCTAGCCGGGGGGCTAGCACAGATACGCAGTATTTT
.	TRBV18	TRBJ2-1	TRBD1	CASSPRPAGTAYNEQFF	TGTGCCAGCTCACCGCGCCCGGCCGGGACAGCTTACAATGAGCAGTTCTTC
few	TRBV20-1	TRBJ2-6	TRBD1	CSAVGQGFPGANVLTF	TGCAGTGCTGTTGGACAGGGGTTCCCTGGGGCCAACGTCCTGACTTTC
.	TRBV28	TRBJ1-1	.	CASRRHINTEAFF	TGTGCCAGCAGGCGACACATAAACACTGAAGCTTTCTTT
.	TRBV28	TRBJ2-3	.	CASSSAGDTDTQYF	TGTGCCAGCAGTTCGGCGGGTGACACAGATACGCAGTATTTT
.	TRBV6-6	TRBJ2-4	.	CASSEQGQGKNIQYF	TGTGCCAGCAGTGAACAGGGACAAGGCAAAAACATTCAGTACTTC
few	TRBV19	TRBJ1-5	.	CASSMDQRANQPQHF	TGTGCCAGTAGTATGGACCAGAGGGCTAATCAGCCCCAGCATTTT
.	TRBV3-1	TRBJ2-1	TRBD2	CASSISGSSPRDEQFF	TGTGCCAGCAGTATTAGCGGGAGTTCTCCCCGCGATGAGCAGTTCTTC
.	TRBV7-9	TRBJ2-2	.	CASSLGGWELFF	TGTGCCAGCAGCTTAGGCGGATGGGAGCTGTTTTTT
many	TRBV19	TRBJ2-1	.	CASTPGYPTYNEQFF	TGTGCCAGTACTCCTGGGTACCCTACCTACAATGAGCAGTTCTTC
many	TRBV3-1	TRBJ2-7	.	CASSQGLGSSYEQYF	TGTGCCAGCAGCCAAGGACTAGGATCTTCCTACGAGCAGTACTTC
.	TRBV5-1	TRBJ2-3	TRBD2	CASSLGASGSTDTQYF	TGCGCCAGCAGCTTGGGGGCTAGCGGGAGCACAGATACGCAGTATTTT
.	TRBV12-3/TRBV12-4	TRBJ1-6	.	CASSSGSLNSPLHF	TGTGCCAGCAGTTCGGGGTCCCTTAATTCACCCCTCCACTTT